The rows below give T cell receptor beta chains drawn from one sample of a study of PD-1 blockade in mismatch repair-deficient tumors. Sequencing was performed with immunoSEQ multiplex PCR; in TCRdb, only in-frame clones are kept and a portion is missing. The sample has 14,000 or so clones; under 90% are singletons. For these receptors, no antigen is known. Sequences were derived from cells cultured in vitro, sampled from a patient treated with pembrolizumab. These receptors were collected from an adult with mismatch repair-deficient cancer. CDR3s include the opening cysteine and the closing phenylalanine or tryptophan. A D gene is named only where the DNA matches it firmly. Only some rows state a clone size, as once, few, many or a class for expanded clones.

v_call: TRBV29-1
d_call: TRBD1
j_call: TRBJ2-1
clone_size: NA
cdr3_aa: CSVGQGLYNEQFF
cdr3_nt: TGCAGCGTAGGACAGGGTCTTTACAATGAGCAGTTCTTC

v_call: TRBV4-1
d_call: TRBD1
j_call: TRBJ2-7
clone_size: NA
cdr3_aa: CASSPDRGLEQYF
cdr3_nt: TGCGCCAGCAGCCCAGACAGGGGGCTCGAGCAGTACTTC

v_call: TRBV10-1
d_call: NA
j_call: TRBJ2-5
clone_size: NA
cdr3_aa: CASSDQRAGTQYF
cdr3_nt: TGCGCCAGCAGTGACCAGCGGGCCGGGACCCAGTACTTC

v_call: TRBV6-6
d_call: TRBD2
j_call: TRBJ2-1
clone_size: NA
cdr3_aa: CASSLNSRGNEQFF
cdr3_nt: TGTGCCAGCAGTTTGAACTCGCGGGGGAATGAGCAGTTCTTC

v_call: TRBV27
d_call: NA
j_call: TRBJ2-3
clone_size: NA
cdr3_aa: CASTNLGGTDTQYF
cdr3_nt: TGTGCCAGCACGAACCTGGGGGGCACAGATACGCAGTATTTT

v_call: TRBV25-1
d_call: TRBD2
j_call: TRBJ2-2
clone_size: NA
cdr3_aa: CASTSTSGELAGELFF
cdr3_nt: TGTGCCAGCACCTCGACCAGCGGGGAGCTCGCCGGGGAGCTGTTTTTT

v_call: TRBV27
d_call: TRBD1
j_call: TRBJ1-5
clone_size: NA
cdr3_aa: CASRTGDGQPQHF
cdr3_nt: TGTGCCAGCAGGACAGGGGACGGTCAGCCCCAGCATTTT

v_call: TRBV5-5
d_call: NA
j_call: TRBJ2-7
clone_size: NA
cdr3_aa: CASSSDWISYEQYF
cdr3_nt: TGTGCCAGCAGCTCCGACTGGATCTCCTACGAGCAGTACTTC

v_call: TRBV6-1
d_call: NA
j_call: TRBJ2-1
clone_size: NA
cdr3_aa: CASSAGAGVYNEQFF
cdr3_nt: TGTGCCAGCAGCGCAGGGGCGGGGGTATACAATGAGCAGTTCTTC

v_call: TRBV4-2
d_call: NA
j_call: TRBJ2-1
clone_size: NA
cdr3_aa: CASSQARQGVNNEQFF
cdr3_nt: TGTGCCAGCAGCCAAGCGCGGCAGGGAGTAAACAATGAGCAGTTCTTC

v_call: TRBV5-1
d_call: TRBD2
j_call: TRBJ2-7
clone_size: NA
cdr3_aa: CASSLGLAGAYEQYF
cdr3_nt: TGCGCCAGCAGCTTGGGACTAGCGGGAGCCTACGAGCAGTACTTC

v_call: TRBV5-1
d_call: TRBD1
j_call: TRBJ2-5
clone_size: NA
cdr3_aa: CASSLAGTGGVETQYF
cdr3_nt: TGCGCCAGCAGCCTGGCCGGGACAGGGGGCGTAGAGACCCAGTACTTC

v_call: TRBV12-5
d_call: NA
j_call: TRBJ1-1
clone_size: large
cdr3_aa: CASGSDARSAFF
cdr3_nt: TGTGCTAGTGGCTCCGACGCCAGATCAGCTTTCTTT

v_call: TRBV27
d_call: NA
j_call: TRBJ2-1
clone_size: NA
cdr3_aa: CASSFGSLQFF
cdr3_nt: TGTGCCAGCAGTTTCGGCAGTTTGCAGTTCTTC

v_call: TRBV4-1
d_call: TRBD2
j_call: TRBJ2-7
clone_size: NA
cdr3_aa: CASSQAPAGGPEQYF
cdr3_nt: TGCGCCAGCAGCCAAGCGCCAGCGGGAGGGCCCGAGCAGTACTTC

v_call: TRBV9
d_call: NA
j_call: TRBJ2-1
clone_size: NA
cdr3_aa: CASSVAGNFYNEQFF
cdr3_nt: TGTGCCAGCAGCGTAGCAGGGAACTTCTACAATGAGCAGTTCTTC

v_call: TRBV6-1
d_call: NA
j_call: TRBJ1-5
clone_size: few
cdr3_aa: CASSEGSGNQPQHF
cdr3_nt: TGTGCCAGCAGTGAAGGTAGTGGCAATCAGCCCCAGCATTTT

v_call: TRBV28
d_call: NA
j_call: TRBJ2-7
clone_size: NA
cdr3_aa: CASSLAPHYEQYF
cdr3_nt: TGTGCCAGCAGCCTGGCGCCCCACTACGAGCAGTACTTC

v_call: TRBV15
d_call: NA
j_call: TRBJ2-1
clone_size: NA
cdr3_aa: CATSGTWNEQFF
cdr3_nt: TGTGCCACCAGTGGGACGTGGAATGAGCAGTTCTTC

v_call: TRBV29-1
d_call: NA
j_call: TRBJ1-3
clone_size: NA
cdr3_aa: CSVVGEDNAGNTIYF
cdr3_nt: TGCAGCGTGGTAGGGGAAGACAACGCTGGAAACACCATATATTTT

v_call: TRBV2
d_call: TRBD1
j_call: TRBJ1-1
clone_size: few
cdr3_aa: CASSERQGMNTEAFF
cdr3_nt: TGTGCCAGCAGTGAAAGACAGGGGATGAACACTGAAGCTTTCTTT

v_call: TRBV29-1
d_call: TRBD2
j_call: TRBJ2-2
clone_size: NA
cdr3_aa: CSVLANGELFF
cdr3_nt: TGCAGCGTACTAGCGAACGGGGAGCTGTTTTTT

v_call: TRBV7-2
d_call: TRBD2
j_call: TRBJ2-5
clone_size: NA
cdr3_aa: CASSLSIAGGMETQYF
cdr3_nt: TGTGCCAGCAGCTTATCGATAGCGGGAGGGATGGAGACCCAGTACTTC

v_call: TRBV4-1
d_call: NA
j_call: TRBJ1-6
clone_size: NA
cdr3_aa: CASSQVHSLIESLHF
cdr3_nt: TGCGCCAGCAGCCAAGTGCACAGCCTAATTGAGTCCCTCCACTTT

v_call: TRBV28
d_call: NA
j_call: TRBJ2-1
clone_size: once
cdr3_aa: CASSTSLLEQFF
cdr3_nt: TGTGCCAGCAGTACCAGCCTGCTCGAGCAGTTCTTC

v_call: TRBV2
d_call: TRBD1
j_call: TRBJ1-2
clone_size: NA
cdr3_aa: CASRGTVPYGYTF
cdr3_nt: TGTGCCAGCAGGGGGACAGTCCCCTATGGCTACACCTTC

v_call: TRBV4-1
d_call: TRBD2
j_call: TRBJ2-3
clone_size: NA
cdr3_aa: CASSRAGAGTDTQYF
cdr3_nt: TGCGCCAGCAGCCGAGCGGGAGCCGGGACAGATACGCAGTATTTT

v_call: TRBV5-6
d_call: TRBD2
j_call: TRBJ2-1
clone_size: NA
cdr3_aa: CASSLDSGLGNNEQFF
cdr3_nt: TGTGCCAGCAGCTTGGATTCCGGACTAGGGAACAATGAGCAGTTCTTC

v_call: TRBV18
d_call: TRBD1
j_call: TRBJ2-1
clone_size: NA
cdr3_aa: CASSPIGTGGSRGEQFF
cdr3_nt: TGTGCCAGCTCACCAATAGGGACAGGGGGCAGTAGGGGTGAGCAGTTCTTC

v_call: TRBV19
d_call: NA
j_call: TRBJ1-6
clone_size: once
cdr3_aa: CASTEQGGSPLHF
cdr3_nt: TGTGCCAGTACTGAACAGGGTGGTTCACCCCTCCACTTT

v_call: TRBV7-9
d_call: TRBD2
j_call: TRBJ2-1
clone_size: NA
cdr3_aa: CASSLGGPGEQFF
cdr3_nt: TGTGCCAGCAGCTTGGGAGGGCCGGGTGAGCAGTTCTTC

v_call: TRBV5-1
d_call: NA
j_call: TRBJ1-2
clone_size: few
cdr3_aa: CASSLGYTGNYGYTF
cdr3_nt: TGCGCCAGCAGCTTGGGCTACACGGGGAATTATGGCTACACCTTC

v_call: TRBV6-5
d_call: TRBD2
j_call: TRBJ2-1
clone_size: few
cdr3_aa: CASSLRGLAYNEQFF
cdr3_nt: TGTGCCAGCAGTTTAAGGGGACTAGCCTACAATGAGCAGTTCTTC

v_call: TRBV5-4
d_call: TRBD1
j_call: TRBJ1-1
clone_size: NA
cdr3_aa: CASSGPGTGLTEAFF
cdr3_nt: TGTGCCAGCAGTGGGCCGGGGACAGGGCTCACTGAAGCTTTCTTT

v_call: TRBV11-2
d_call: TRBD2
j_call: TRBJ2-5
clone_size: NA
cdr3_aa: CASSLEAGAETQYF
cdr3_nt: TGTGCCAGCAGCTTAGAAGCGGGGGCTGAGACCCAGTACTTC

v_call: TRBV6-5
d_call: TRBD1
j_call: TRBJ1-2
clone_size: NA
cdr3_aa: CASSPQGPNYGYTF
cdr3_nt: TGTGCCAGCAGTCCACAGGGGCCGAACTATGGCTACACCTTC

v_call: TRBV2
d_call: NA
j_call: TRBJ2-1
clone_size: NA
cdr3_aa: CASSSTGSYNEQFF
cdr3_nt: TGTGCCAGCAGTAGCACAGGGTCCTACAATGAGCAGTTCTTC

v_call: TRBV6-5
d_call: TRBD2
j_call: TRBJ2-7
clone_size: NA
cdr3_aa: CASSYQTSGVYEQYF
cdr3_nt: TGTGCCAGCAGTTACCAGACTAGCGGGGTCTACGAGCAGTACTTC

v_call: TRBV4-2
d_call: TRBD1
j_call: TRBJ1-4
clone_size: few
cdr3_aa: CASSQDLVGGGANEKLFF
cdr3_nt: TGTGCCAGCAGCCAAGATCTAGTTGGAGGGGGCGCGAATGAAAAACTGTTTTTT

v_call: TRBV28
d_call: TRBD1
j_call: TRBJ1-2
clone_size: NA
cdr3_aa: CASSGGYGYTF
cdr3_nt: TGTGCCAGCTCAGGGGGCTATGGCTACACCTTC

v_call: TRBV7-9
d_call: NA
j_call: TRBJ1-2
clone_size: few
cdr3_aa: CASSLNGAQDGYTF
cdr3_nt: TGTGCCAGCAGCTTAAACGGGGCGCAGGATGGCTACACCTTC

v_call: TRBV18
d_call: TRBD2
j_call: TRBJ2-2
clone_size: once
cdr3_aa: CASSDRLAENTGELFF
cdr3_nt: TGTGCCAGCTCCGATCGGCTAGCGGAAAACACCGGGGAGCTGTTTTTT

v_call: TRBV16
d_call: NA
j_call: TRBJ1-1
clone_size: NA
cdr3_aa: CASSQTANTEAFF
cdr3_nt: TGTGCCAGCAGCCAAACCGCGAACACTGAAGCTTTCTTT

v_call: TRBV7-2
d_call: NA
j_call: TRBJ1-3
clone_size: NA
cdr3_aa: CASSPGRVGTIYF
cdr3_nt: TGTGCCAGCAGCCCAGGACGGGTGGGCACCATATATTTT

v_call: TRBV18
d_call: NA
j_call: TRBJ1-1
clone_size: NA
cdr3_aa: CASSPWSPGETEAFF
cdr3_nt: TGTGCCAGCTCACCATGGTCTCCAGGGGAAACTGAAGCTTTCTTT

v_call: TRBV7-3
d_call: TRBD1
j_call: TRBJ2-1
clone_size: NA
cdr3_aa: CASSTQGARYNEQFF
cdr3_nt: TGTGCCAGCAGCACACAGGGGGCGCGTTACAATGAGCAGTTCTTC

v_call: TRBV7-2
d_call: NA
j_call: TRBJ2-7
clone_size: NA
cdr3_aa: CASSPDNEDVYEQYF
cdr3_nt: TGTGCCAGCAGCCCGGACAATGAGGACGTCTACGAGCAGTACTTC

v_call: TRBV14
d_call: NA
j_call: TRBJ2-3
clone_size: NA
cdr3_aa: CASSQDWGEVTDTQYF
cdr3_nt: TGTGCCAGCAGCCAAGACTGGGGAGAGGTCACAGATACGCAGTATTTT

v_call: TRBV28
d_call: NA
j_call: TRBJ2-1
clone_size: NA
cdr3_aa: CASSFPRERHEQFF
cdr3_nt: TGTGCCAGCAGTTTTCCGCGGGAACGCCATGAGCAGTTCTTC

v_call: TRBV7-8
d_call: TRBD1
j_call: TRBJ1-5
clone_size: NA
cdr3_aa: CASGWTGAFNQPQHF
cdr3_nt: TGTGCCAGCGGGTGGACAGGGGCTTTCAATCAGCCCCAGCATTTT

v_call: TRBV7-9
d_call: TRBD2
j_call: TRBJ2-7
clone_size: once
cdr3_aa: CASNQGLATYEQYF
cdr3_nt: TGTGCCAGCAACCAGGGACTAGCGACGTACGAGCAGTACTTC

v_call: TRBV6-1
d_call: NA
j_call: TRBJ2-7
clone_size: NA
cdr3_aa: CASSEPGLDSYEQYF
cdr3_nt: TGTGCCAGCAGTGAGCCGGGACTCGACTCCTACGAGCAGTACTTC